The 10 T cell receptor beta chains listed next were all sequenced from one sample in a study of blood T cell repertoires in COVID-19. Sequencing was performed with immunoSEQ multiplex PCR; in TCRdb, only in-frame clones are kept and a portion is missing. The profile shows roughly 220,000 clones, approximately 84% of them singletons. The source material was PBMCs or T cells enriched from blood (not recorded which). The source of these receptors is a man in his forties who had recovered from COVID-19.

This clone has only one observation. This chain joins TRBV19 and TRBJ2-7, with D maybe TRBD1 (6 bases). Germline values: CDR1 LNHDA, CDR2 SQIVND (reference sequence). The CDR3 loop spans 15 amino acids. The V gene lost 3 bases and the J gene lost 4 bases, with 16 bases spanning the gap. This CDR3 is CASSIAPDRLYEQYF. In DNA form, the CDR3 reads TGTGCCAGTAGTATCGCCCCTGACAGGCTGTACGAGCAGTACTTC.

V gene TRBV3-1 (or the pseudogene TRBV3-2) combines with J gene TRBJ2-5; the match to TRBD1 covers 7 bases. The CDR3 has 14 amino acids. With 0 bases clipped from V and 7 bases from J, the junction kept 5 bases outside the gene matches. Per the germline V gene, CDR1 is LGHDT and CDR2 is YNNKEL (reference sequence). CDR3 loop: CASSQEGTVGTQYF. Here the CDR3 DNA reads TGTGCCAGCAGCCAAGAAGGGACAGTGGGGACCCAGTACTTC.

The rearrangement uses TRBV10-3 and TRBJ2-7; 15 bases line up with TRBD2. The length of the CDR3 is 13 residues. The junction had 1 base not matched to a gene; V was cut back by 8 bases and J by 5 bases. CDR1 ENHRY and CDR2 SYGVKD come from the germline V gene. The CDR3 reads CAIRTSGGDEQYF. The CDR3, as DNA: TGTGCCATCCGGACTAGCGGGGGGGACGAGCAGTACTTC.

This clone was detected only a few times. V is TRBV20-1 and J is TRBJ1-1; tentatively, D is TRBD1 (5 bases). V lost 6 bases, J lost 12 bases, and 14 bases lay in between. The CDR3 length is 10 residues. The germline gives CDR1 DFQATT, CDR2 SNEGSKA (reference sequence). DNA of the CDR3: TGCAGTGCAAGTGACAAGGGGCCTTTCTTT. This sequence encodes CSASDKGPFF.

The chain has TRBV2 and TRBJ1-6; 7 nucleotides agree with TRBD1. Germline-derived CDR1 and CDR2 are SNHLY and FYNNEI. Trimming removed 7 bases from V and 13 bases from J; junction bases left unmatched: 10. The CDR3 totals 13 residues. CDR3 sequence: CASITGAQEPLHF. CDR3 coding DNA: TGTGCCAGCATAACAGGGGCCCAAGAGCCCCTCCACTTT.

The chain recombines TRBV7-2 with TRBJ1-1; D is perhaps TRBD1 (5 bases). Germline V gene sequence: CDR1 SGHTA, CDR2 FQGNSA. V dropped 5 bases and J dropped 1 base, with 14 bases sitting between them. This CDR3 region has 15 residues. CDR3 in amino acids: CASSPGGARNTEAFF. The CDR3 coding sequence is TGTGCCAGCAGCCCCGGTGGGGCTAGGAACACTGAAGCTTTCTTT.

V is TRBV11-2 and J is TRBJ1-3, with a tentative D call TRBD1 (5 bases). This CDR3 has 16 residues. CDR1 and CDR2 from the germline V gene are SGHAT and FQNNGV. V was pared by 7 bases and J by 4 bases, with 20 bases between. CDR3 sequence: CASTDPGVEGGNTIYF. The CDR3 DNA reads TGTGCCAGCACCGATCCGGGGGTCGAGGGGGGAAACACCATATATTTT.

Here the CDR3 DNA reads TGTGCCAGCAGCTTTAGGCTAGCGGGGGCATTGAGCTCCTACAATGAGCAGTTCTTC. Its translation: CASSFRLAGALSSYNEQFF. This chain connects TRBV5-5 to TRBJ2-1; 10 bases map to TRBD2. Unmatched junction bases numbered 11, after V lost 2 bases and J lost 0 bases. The CDR3 has 19 amino acids. The germline V gene has CDR1 SGHKS and CDR2 YYEKEE (reference sequence).

The chain combines TRBV27 with TRBJ2-5; perhaps TRBD2 as D (5 bases). With 5 bases removed from V and 2 bases from J, the gap between germline ends came to 27 bases. The CDR3 sequence is 19 residues long. CDR1 and CDR2 from the germline V gene are MNHEY and SMNVEV (reference sequence). The CDR3 DNA is TGTGCCAGCAGTCCGTACTACGCGCGCCCTGGAGGCAGGCAAGAGACCCAGTACTTC. Its translation is CASSPYYARPGGRQETQYF.

V gene TRBV6-5 combines with J gene TRBJ1-2; no reliable D call. Germline V gives CDR1 MNHEY, CDR2 SVGAGI. V was pared by 6 bases and J by 0 bases, with 8 bases between. This CDR3 contains 13 residues. This CDR3 is CASRAGSNYGYTF. In DNA form, the CDR3 reads TGTGCCAGCAGAGCCGGGTCTAACTATGGCTACACCTTC.